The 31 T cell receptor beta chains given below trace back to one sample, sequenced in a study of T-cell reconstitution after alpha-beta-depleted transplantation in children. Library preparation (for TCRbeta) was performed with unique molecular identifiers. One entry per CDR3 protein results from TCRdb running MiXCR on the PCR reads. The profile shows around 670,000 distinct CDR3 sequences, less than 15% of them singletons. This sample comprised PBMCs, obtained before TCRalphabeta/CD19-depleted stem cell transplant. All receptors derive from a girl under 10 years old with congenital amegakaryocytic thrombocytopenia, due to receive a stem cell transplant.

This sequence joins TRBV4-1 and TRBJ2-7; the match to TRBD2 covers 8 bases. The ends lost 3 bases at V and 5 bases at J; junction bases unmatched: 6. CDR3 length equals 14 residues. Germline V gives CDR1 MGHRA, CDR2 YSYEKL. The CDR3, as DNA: TGCGCCAGCAGCCATCCCGGGACTAGTAACGAGCAGTACTTC. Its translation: CASSHPGTSNEQYF.

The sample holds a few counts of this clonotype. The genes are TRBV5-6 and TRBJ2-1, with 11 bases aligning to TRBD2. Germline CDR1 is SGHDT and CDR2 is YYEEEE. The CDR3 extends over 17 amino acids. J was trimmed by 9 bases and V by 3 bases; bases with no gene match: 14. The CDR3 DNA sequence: TGTGCCAGCAGCTCGAAGACTAGCGGGGCCAGGCCGATTGAGCAGTTCTTC. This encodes CASSSKTSGARPIEQFF.

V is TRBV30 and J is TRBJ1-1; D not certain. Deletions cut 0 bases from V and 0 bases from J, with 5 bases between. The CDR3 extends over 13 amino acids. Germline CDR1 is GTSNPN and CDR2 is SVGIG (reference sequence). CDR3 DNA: TGTGCCTGGAGTGTTTTGCTGAACACTGAAGCTTTCTTT. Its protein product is CAWSVLLNTEAFF.

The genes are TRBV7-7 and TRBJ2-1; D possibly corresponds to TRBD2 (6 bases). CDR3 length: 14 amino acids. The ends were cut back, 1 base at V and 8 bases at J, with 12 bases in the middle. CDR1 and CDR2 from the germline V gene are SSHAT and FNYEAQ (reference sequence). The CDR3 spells CASSLGGGSDEQFF. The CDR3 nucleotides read TGTGCCAGCAGCTTAGGAGGAGGGAGCGATGAGCAGTTCTTC.

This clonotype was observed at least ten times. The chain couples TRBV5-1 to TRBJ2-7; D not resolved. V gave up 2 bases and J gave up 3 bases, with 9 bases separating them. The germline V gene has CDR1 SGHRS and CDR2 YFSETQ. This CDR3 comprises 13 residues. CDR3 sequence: CASSFGRLYEQYF. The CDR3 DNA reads TGCGCCAGCAGCTTTGGGCGGCTCTACGAGCAGTACTTC.

The CDR3 DNA follows: TGTGCCAGCAGACCACTCACATCCTCCTACGAGCAGTACTTC. Residues: CASRPLTSSYEQYF. This chain connects TRBV12-3 or TRBV12-4 to TRBJ2-7; no reliable D call. The CDR3 runs 14 residues. V was cut by 6 bases and J by 0 bases, with 12 bases left in between.

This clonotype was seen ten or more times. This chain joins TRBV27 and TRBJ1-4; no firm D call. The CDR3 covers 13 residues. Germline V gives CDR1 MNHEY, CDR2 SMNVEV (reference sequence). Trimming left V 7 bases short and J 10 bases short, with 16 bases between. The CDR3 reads CASKPGPLGKLFF. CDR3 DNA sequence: TGTGCCAGCAAACCCGGGCCCCTCGGAAAACTGTTTTTT.

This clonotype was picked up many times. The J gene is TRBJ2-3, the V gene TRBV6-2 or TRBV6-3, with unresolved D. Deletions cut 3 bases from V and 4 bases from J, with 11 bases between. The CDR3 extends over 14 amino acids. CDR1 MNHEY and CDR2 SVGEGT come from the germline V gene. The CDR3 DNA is TGTGCCAGCAGTTATCTAAGGACCTCAGATACGCAGTATTTT. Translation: CASSYLRTSDTQYF.

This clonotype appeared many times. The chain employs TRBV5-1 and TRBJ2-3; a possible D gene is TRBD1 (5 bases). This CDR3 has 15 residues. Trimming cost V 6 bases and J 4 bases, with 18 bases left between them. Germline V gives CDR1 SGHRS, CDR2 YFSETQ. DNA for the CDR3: TGCGCCAGCAAGTTAAGTCCAGGGTCGGCAGATACGCAGTATTTT. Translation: CASKLSPGSADTQYF.

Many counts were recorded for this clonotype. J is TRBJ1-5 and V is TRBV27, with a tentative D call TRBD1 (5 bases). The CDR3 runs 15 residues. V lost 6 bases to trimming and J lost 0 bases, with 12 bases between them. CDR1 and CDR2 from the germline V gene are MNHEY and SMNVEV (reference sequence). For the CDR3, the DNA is TGTGCCAGCAGGAAAGGGGTGGATAGCAATCAGCCCCAGCATTTT. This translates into CASRKGVDSNQPQHF.

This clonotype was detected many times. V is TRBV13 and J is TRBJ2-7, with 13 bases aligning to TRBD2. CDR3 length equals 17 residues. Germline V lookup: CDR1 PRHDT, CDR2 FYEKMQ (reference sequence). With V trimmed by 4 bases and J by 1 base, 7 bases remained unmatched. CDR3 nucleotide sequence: TGTGCCAGCAGCTCACCGACGGGACTAGCGGGATCCTACGAGCAGTACTTC. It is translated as CASSSPTGLAGSYEQYF.

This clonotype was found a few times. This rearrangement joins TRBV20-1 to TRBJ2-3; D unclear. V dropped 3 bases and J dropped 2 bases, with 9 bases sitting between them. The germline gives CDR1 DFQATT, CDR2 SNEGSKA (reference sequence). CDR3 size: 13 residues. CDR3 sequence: CSARSVATDTQYF. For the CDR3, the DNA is TGCAGTGCTAGGTCGGTAGCCACAGATACGCAGTATTTT.

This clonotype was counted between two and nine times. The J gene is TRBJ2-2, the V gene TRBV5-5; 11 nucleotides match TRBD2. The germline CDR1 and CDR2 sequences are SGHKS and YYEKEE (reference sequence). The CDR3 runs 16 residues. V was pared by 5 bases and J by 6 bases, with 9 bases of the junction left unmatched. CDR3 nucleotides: TGTGCCAGCAGTCCCCCACTAGCGGGAGTCCCCGGGGAGCTGTTTTTT. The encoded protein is CASSPPLAGVPGELFF.

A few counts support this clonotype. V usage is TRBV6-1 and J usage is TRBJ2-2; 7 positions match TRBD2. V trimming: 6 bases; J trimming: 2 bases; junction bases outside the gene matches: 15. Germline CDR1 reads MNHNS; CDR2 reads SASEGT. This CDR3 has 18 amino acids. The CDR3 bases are TGTGCCAGCAGACGCAAACCAGGGAGGGTGGGTAACACCGGGGAGCTGTTTTTT. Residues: CASRRKPGRVGNTGELFF.

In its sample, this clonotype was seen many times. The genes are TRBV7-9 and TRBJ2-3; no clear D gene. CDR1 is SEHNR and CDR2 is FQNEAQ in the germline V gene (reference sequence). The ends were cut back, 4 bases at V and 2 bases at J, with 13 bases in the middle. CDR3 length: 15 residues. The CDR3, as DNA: TGTGCCAGCAGCTCCGACGGTTCCCACACAGATACGCAGTATTTT. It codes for CASSSDGSHTDTQYF.

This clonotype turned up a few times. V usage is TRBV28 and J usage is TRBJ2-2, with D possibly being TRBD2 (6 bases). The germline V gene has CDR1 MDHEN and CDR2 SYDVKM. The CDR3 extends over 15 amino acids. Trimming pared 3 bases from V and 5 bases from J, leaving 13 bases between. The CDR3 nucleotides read TGTGCCAGCAGTTTTCCCGGGAGCGGGACCGGGGAGCTGTTTTTT. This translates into CASSFPGSGTGELFF.

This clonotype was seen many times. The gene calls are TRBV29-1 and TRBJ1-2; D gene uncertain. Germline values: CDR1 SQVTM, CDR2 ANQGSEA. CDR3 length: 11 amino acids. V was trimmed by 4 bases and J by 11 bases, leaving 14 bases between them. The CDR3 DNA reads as TGCAGCGTTGGTTCAAAAGCGGTTTACACCTTC. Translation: CSVGSKAVYTF.

The CDR3, as DNA: TGCGCCAGCAGCTTGGCCCTTGGCAGCCTGACTAGCACAGATACGCAGTATTTT. Its protein product is CASSLALGSLTSTDTQYF. The V and J genes are TRBV5-1 and TRBJ2-3; D is undetermined. The CDR3 runs 18 residues. Germline lookup yields CDR1 SGHRS and CDR2 YFSETQ. Trimming shortened V by 0 bases and J by 0 bases, and 17 bases separated the two germline ends.

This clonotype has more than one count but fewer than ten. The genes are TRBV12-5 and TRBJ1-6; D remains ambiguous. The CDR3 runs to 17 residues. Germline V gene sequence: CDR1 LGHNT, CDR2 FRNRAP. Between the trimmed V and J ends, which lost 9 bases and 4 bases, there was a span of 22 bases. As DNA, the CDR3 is TGTGCTAGCCACGCCGGACCCGGACTGACTTATAATTCACCCCTCCACTTT. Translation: CASHAGPGLTYNSPLHF.

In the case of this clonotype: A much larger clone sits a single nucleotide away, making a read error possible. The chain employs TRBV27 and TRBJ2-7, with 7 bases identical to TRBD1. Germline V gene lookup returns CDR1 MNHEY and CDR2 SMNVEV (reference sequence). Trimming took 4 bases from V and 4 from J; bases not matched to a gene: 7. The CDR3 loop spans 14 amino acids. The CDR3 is CASSSGRGQYEQYF. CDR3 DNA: TGTGCCAGCAGTTCTGGCAGGGGACAGTACGAGCAGTACTTC.

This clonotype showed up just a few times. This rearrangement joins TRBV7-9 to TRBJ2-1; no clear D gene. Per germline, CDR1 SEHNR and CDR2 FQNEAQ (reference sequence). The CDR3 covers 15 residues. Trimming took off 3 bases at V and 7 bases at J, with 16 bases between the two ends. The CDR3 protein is CASSFGQSGVNEQFF. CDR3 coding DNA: TGTGCCAGCAGCTTTGGCCAAAGTGGGGTTAATGAGCAGTTCTTC.

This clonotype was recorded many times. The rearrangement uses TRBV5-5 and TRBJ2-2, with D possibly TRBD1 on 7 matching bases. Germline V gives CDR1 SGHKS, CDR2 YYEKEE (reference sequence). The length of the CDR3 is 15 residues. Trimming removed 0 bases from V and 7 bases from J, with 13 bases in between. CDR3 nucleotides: TGTGCCAGCAGCTTGGCAGGGGGGCTGATCGGGGAGCTGTTTTTT. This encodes CASSLAGGLIGELFF.

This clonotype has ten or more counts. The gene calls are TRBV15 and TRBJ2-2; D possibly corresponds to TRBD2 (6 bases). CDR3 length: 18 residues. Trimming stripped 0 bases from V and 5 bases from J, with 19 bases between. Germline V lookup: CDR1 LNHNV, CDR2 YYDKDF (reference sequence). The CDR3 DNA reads TGTGCCACCAGCAGAGATCATGTCGTTCCGCGGGGAACCGGGGAGCTGTTTTTT. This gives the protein CATSRDHVVPRGTGELFF.

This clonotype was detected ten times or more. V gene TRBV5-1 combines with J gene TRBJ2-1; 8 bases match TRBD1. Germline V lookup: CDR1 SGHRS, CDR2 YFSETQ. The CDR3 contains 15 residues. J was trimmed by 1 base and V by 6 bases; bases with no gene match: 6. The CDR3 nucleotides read TGCGCCAGCACCCATAGGACAGGGTCCTACAATGAGCAGTTCTTC. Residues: CASTHRTGSYNEQFF.

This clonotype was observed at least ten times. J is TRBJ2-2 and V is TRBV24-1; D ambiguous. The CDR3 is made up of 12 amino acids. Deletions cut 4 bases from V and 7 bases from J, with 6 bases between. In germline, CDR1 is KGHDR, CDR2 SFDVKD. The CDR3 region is CATSEENGELFF. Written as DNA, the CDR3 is TGTGCCACCAGTGAGGAGAACGGGGAGCTGTTTTTT.

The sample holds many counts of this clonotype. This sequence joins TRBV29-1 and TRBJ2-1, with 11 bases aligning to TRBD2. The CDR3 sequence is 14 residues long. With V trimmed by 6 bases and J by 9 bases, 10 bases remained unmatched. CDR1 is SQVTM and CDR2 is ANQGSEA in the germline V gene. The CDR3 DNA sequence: TGCAGCGTCCGCGGGACTAGCGGTTACGGTGAGCAGTTCTTC. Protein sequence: CSVRGTSGYGEQFF.

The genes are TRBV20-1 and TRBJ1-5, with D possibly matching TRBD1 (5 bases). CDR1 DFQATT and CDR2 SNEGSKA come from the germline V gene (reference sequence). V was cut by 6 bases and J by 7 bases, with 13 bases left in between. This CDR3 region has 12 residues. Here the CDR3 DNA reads TGCAGTGCCTATCAGGGAGGCCAGCCCCAGCATTTT. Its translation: CSAYQGGQPQHF.

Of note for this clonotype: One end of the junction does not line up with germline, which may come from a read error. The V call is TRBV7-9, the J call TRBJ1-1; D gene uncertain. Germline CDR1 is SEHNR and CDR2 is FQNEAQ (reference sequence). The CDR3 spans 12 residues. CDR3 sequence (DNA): TGTGCCAGCAGCCGTGGGAACACTGAAGCTTTGTTT. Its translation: CASSRGNTEALF.

CDR3 DNA sequence: TGTGCCAGCAGCTTACCGATAGCGGGGGGTACCAATGAGCAGTTCTTC. Protein: CASSLPIAGGTNEQFF. This chain connects TRBV7-9 to TRBJ2-1, with 10 bases fitting TRBD2. Trimming at V came to 2 bases and at J to 6 bases, leaving 7 bases not matched to a gene. CDR1 and CDR2 (germline): SEHNR, FQNEAQ (reference sequence). The CDR3 is made up of 16 amino acids. Supplemented by reference TRBV7-9 and TRBJ2-1, the full variable domain reads DTGVSQNPRHKITKRGQNVTFRCDPISEHNRLYWYRQTLGQGPEFLTYFQNEAQLEKSRLLSDRFSAERPKGSFSTLEIQRTEQGDSAMYLCASSLPIAGGTNEQFFGPGTRLTVL.

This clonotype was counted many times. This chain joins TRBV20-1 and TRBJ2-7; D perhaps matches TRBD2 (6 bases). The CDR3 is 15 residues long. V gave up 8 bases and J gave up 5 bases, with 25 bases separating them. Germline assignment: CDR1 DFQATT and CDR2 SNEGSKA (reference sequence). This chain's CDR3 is CSTNEPTGVVNEQYF. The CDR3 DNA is TGCAGTACGAACGAGCCGACGGGAGTGGTGAACGAGCAGTACTTC.

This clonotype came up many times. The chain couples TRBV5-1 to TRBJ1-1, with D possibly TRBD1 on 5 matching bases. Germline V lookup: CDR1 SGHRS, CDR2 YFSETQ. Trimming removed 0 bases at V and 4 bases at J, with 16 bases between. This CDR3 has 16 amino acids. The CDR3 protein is CASSLGGLGGSTEAFF. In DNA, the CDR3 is TGCGCCAGCAGCTTGGGGGGACTTGGGGGGAGCACTGAAGCTTTCTTT.